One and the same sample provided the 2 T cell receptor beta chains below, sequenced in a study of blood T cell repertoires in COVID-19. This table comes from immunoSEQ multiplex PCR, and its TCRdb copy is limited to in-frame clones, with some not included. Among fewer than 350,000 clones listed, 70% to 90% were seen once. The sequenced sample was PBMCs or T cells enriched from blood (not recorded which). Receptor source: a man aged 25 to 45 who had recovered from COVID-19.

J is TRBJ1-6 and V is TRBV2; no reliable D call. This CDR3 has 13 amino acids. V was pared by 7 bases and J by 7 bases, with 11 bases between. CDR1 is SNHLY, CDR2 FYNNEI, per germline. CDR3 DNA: TGTGCCAGCAAGGAGGGCATCAATTCACCCCTCCACTTT. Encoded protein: CASKEGINSPLHF.

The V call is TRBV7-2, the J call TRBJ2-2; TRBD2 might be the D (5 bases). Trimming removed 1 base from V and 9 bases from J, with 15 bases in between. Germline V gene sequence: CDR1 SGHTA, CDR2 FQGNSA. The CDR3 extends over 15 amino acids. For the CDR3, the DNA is TGTGCCAGCAGCTTAGGTCTAGGAGGTAACCGGGAGCTGTTTTTT. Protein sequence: CASSLGLGGNRELFF.